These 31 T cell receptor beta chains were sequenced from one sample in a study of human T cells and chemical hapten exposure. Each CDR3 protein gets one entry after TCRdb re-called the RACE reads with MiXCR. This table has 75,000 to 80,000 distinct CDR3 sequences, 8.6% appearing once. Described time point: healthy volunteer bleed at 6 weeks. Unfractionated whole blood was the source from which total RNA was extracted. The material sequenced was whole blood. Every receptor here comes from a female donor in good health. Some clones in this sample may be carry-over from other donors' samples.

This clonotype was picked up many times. CDR3 sequence reads: CASSRASGGLTDTQYF. DNA for the CDR3: TGTGCCAGCAGTCGGGCTAGCGGGGGACTCACAGATACGCAGTATTTT. The genes are TRBV6-5 and TRBJ2-3, with 10 bases that match TRBD2. CDR1 is MNHEY, CDR2 SVGAGI, per germline. J gave up 2 bases and V 5 bases, and 7 bases lay outside the gene matches. This CDR3 region has 16 residues.

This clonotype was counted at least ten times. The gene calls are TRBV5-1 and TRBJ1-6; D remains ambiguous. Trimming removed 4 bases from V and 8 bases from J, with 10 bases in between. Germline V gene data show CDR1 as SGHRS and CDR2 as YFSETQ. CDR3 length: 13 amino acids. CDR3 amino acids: CASSPDGDSPLHF. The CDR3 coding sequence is TGCGCCAGCAGCCCTGATGGGGATTCACCCCTCCACTTT.

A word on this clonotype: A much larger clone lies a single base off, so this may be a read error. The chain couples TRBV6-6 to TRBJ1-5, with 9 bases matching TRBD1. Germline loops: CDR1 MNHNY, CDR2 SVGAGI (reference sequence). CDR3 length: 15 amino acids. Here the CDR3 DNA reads TGTGTCAGCAGCACAGGGGGCGCAGGCAATCAGCCCCAGCATTTT. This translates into CVSSTGGAGNQPQHF.

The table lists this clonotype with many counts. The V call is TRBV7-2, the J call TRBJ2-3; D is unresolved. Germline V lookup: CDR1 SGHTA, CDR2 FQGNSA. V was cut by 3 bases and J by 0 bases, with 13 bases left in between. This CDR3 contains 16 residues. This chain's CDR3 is CASSFWAETSTDTQYF. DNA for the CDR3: TGTGCCAGCAGCTTTTGGGCCGAAACAAGCACAGATACGCAGTATTTT.

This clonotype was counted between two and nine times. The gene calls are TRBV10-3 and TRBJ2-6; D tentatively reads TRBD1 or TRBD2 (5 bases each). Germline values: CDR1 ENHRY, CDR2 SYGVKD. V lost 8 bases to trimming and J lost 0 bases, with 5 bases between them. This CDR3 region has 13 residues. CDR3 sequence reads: CAIGGSGANVLTF. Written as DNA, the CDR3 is TGTGCCATCGGGGGCTCTGGGGCCAACGTCCTGACTTTC.

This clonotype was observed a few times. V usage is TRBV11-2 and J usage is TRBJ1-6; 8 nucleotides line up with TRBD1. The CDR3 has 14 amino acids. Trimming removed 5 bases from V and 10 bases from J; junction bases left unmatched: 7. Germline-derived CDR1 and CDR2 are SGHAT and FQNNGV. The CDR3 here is CASSPETGESPLHF. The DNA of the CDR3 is TGTGCCAGCAGCCCGGAGACAGGGGAATCACCCCTCCACTTT.

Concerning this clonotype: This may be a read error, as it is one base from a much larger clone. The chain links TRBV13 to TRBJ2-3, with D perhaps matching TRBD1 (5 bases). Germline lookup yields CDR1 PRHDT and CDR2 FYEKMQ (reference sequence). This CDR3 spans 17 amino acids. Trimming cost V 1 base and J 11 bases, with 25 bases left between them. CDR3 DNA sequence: TGTGCCAGCAGCTTAGTAATGAGCCGAGCTGGGGCTGAGGTGCAGTATTTT. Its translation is CASSLVMSRAGAEVQYF.

CDR3 sequence: CASLQDTNTEAFF. The CDR3 nucleotides are TGTGCCAGTCTGCAAGATACGAACACTGAAGCTTTCTTT. J is TRBJ1-1 and V is TRBV4-2; D uncertain. Trimming left V 9 bases short and J 1 base short, with 12 bases between. The CDR3 loop spans 13 amino acids. In germline, CDR1 is LGHNA, CDR2 YNFKEQ.

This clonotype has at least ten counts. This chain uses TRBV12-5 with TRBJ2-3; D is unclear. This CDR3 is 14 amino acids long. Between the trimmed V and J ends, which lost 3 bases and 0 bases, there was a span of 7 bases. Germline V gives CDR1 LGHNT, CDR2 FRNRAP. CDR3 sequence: CASGFGHSTDTQYF. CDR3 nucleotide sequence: TGTGCTAGTGGTTTTGGGCACAGCACAGATACGCAGTATTTT.

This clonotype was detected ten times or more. CDR3 loop: CASSTRSGGAGEQFF. The DNA for the CDR3 is TGCGCCAGCAGCACCAGGAGCGGGGGGGCCGGTGAGCAGTTCTTC. This chain uses TRBV5-1 with TRBJ2-1, with TRBD2 matching over 10 bases. The CDR3 runs to 15 residues. Germline V gene sequence: CDR1 SGHRS, CDR2 YFSETQ. The ends lost 4 bases at V and 9 bases at J; junction bases unmatched: 10.

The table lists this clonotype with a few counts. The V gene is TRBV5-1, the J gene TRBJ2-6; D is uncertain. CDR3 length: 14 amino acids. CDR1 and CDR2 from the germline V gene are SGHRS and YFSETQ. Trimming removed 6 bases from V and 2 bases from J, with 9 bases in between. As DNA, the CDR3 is TGCGCCAGCACTCAAACCACTGGGGCCAACGTCCTGACTTTC. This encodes CASTQTTGANVLTF.

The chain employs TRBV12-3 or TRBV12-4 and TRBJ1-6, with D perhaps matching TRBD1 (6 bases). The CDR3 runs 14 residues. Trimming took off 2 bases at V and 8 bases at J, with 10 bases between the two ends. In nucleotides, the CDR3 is TGTGCCAGCAGTTTAAGCGGGGGCCATTCACCCCTCCACTTT. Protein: CASSLSGGHSPLHF.

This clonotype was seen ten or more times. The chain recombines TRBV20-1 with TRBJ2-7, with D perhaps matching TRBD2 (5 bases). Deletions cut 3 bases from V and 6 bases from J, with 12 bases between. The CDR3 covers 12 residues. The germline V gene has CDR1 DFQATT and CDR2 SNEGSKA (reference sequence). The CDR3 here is CSASRLATEQYF. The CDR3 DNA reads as TGCAGTGCTAGCCGTCTAGCTACCGAGCAGTACTTC.

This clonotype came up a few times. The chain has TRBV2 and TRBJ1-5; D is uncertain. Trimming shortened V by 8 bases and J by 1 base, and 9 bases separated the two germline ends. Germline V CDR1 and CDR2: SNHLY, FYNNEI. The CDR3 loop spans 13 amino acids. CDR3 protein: CASEMGSNQPQHF. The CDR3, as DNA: TGTGCCAGCGAGATGGGCAGCAATCAGCCCCAGCATTTT.

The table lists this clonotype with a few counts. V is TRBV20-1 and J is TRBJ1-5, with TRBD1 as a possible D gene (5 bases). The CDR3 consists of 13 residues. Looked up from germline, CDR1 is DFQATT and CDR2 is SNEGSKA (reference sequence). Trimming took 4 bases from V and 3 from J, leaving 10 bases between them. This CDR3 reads CSANQGHNQPQHF. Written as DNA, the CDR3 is TGCAGTGCTAACCAGGGTCACAATCAGCCCCAGCATTTT.

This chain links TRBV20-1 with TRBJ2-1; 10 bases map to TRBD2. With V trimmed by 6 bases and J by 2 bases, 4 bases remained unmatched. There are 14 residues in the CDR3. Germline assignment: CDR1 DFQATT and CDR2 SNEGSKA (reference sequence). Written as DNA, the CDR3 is TGCAGTGCCACTAGCGGGGCGGCCTACAATGAGCAGTTCTTC. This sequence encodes CSATSGAAYNEQFF.

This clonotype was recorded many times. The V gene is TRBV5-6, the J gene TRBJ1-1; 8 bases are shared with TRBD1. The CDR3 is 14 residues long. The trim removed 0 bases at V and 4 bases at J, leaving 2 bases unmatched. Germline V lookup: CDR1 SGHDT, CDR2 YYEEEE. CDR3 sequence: CASSLEDRVTEAFF. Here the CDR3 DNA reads TGTGCCAGCAGCTTGGAGGACAGGGTCACTGAAGCTTTCTTT.

The CDR3 here is CASSLEARVMNTEAFF. The CDR3 DNA is TGCGCCAGCAGCTTGGAGGCCAGAGTTATGAACACTGAAGCTTTCTTT. The rearrangement uses TRBV5-1 and TRBJ1-1; unclear D gene. V lost 0 bases, J lost 0 bases, and 12 bases lay in between. Germline CDR1 reads SGHRS; CDR2 reads YFSETQ. The CDR3 length is 16 residues.

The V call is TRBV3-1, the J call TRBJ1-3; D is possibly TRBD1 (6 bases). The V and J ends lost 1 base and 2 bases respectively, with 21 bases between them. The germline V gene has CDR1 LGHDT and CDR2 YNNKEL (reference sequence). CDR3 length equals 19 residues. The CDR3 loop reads CASSQVWGTGGEPGNTIYF. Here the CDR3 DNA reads TGTGCCAGCAGCCAAGTTTGGGGTACGGGGGGCGAGCCTGGAAACACCATATATTTT.

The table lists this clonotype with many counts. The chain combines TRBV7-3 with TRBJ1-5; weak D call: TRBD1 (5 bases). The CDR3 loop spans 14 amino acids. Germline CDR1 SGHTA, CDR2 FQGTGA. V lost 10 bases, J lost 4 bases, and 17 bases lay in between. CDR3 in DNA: TGTGCCAATCCTTCGAAGACAGTTAATCAGCCCCAGCATTTT. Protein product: CANPSKTVNQPQHF.

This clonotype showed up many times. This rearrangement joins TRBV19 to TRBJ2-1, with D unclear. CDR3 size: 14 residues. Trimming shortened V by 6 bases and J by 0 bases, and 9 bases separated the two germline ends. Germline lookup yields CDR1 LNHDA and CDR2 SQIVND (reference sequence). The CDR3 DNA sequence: TGTGCCAGTAGCTCTCAGTACTCCTACAATGAGCAGTTCTTC. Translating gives CASSSQYSYNEQFF.

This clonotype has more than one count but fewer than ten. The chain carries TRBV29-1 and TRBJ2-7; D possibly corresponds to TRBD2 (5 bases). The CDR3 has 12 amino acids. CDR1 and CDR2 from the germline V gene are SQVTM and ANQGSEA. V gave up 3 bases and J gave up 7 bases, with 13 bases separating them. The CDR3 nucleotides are TGCAGCGTTGAGAAAGACACGGGGGAGCAGTACTTC. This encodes CSVEKDTGEQYF.

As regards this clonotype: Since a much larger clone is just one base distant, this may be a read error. The CDR3 spells CDSSLGRLVGTALHF. For the CDR3, the DNA is TGTGACAGCAGTCTGGGTCGCTTAGTGGGGACAGCCCTCCACTTT. The gene calls are TRBV6-5 and TRBJ1-6, with 7 bases lining up with TRBD1. Germline CDR1 MNHEY, CDR2 SVGAGI. This CDR3 is built from 15 residues.

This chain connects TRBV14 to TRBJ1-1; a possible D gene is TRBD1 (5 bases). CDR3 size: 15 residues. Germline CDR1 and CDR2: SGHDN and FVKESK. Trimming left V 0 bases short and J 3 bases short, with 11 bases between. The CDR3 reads CASSQDQGVYTEAFF. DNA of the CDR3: TGTGCCAGCAGCCAAGATCAAGGGGTTTACACTGAAGCTTTCTTT.

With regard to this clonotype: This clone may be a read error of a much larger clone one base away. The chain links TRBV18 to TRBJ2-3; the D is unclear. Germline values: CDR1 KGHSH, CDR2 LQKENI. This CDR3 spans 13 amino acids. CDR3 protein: CAGSPTSTDTQYF. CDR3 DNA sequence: TGTGCCGGCTCTCCAACTAGCACAGATACGCAGTATTTT. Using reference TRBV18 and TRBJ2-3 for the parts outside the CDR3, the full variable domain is NAGVMQNPRHLVRRRGQEARLRCSPMKGHSHVYWYRQLPEEGLKFMVYLQKENIIDESGMPKERFSAEFPKEGPSILRIQQVVRGDSAAYFCAGSPTSTDTQYFGPGTRLTVL.

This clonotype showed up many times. The CDR3 region is CASSDWVGTDTQYF. CDR3 nucleotide sequence: TGTGCCAGCAGTGATTGGGTGGGCACAGATACGCAGTATTTT. The chain is built from TRBV25-1 and TRBJ2-3, with D hard to call. V shed 3 bases and J shed 1 base, with 8 bases lying between them. Germline V gene sequence: CDR1 MGHDK, CDR2 SYGVNS. The CDR3 runs 14 residues.

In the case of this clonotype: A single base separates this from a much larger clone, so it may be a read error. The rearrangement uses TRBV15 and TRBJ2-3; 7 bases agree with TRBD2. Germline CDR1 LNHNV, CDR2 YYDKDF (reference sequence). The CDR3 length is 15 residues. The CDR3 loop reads CVTREGGGVVDTQYF. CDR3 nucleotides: TGTGTCACCCGAGAGGGCGGGGGAGTTGTAGATACGCAGTATTTT. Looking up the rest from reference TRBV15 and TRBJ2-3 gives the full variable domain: DAMVIQNPRYQVTQFGKPVTLSCSQTLNHNVMYWYQQKSSQAPKLLFHYYDKDFNNEADTPDNFQSRRPNTSFCFLDIRSPGLGDTAMYLCVTREGGGVVDTQYFGPGTRLTVL.

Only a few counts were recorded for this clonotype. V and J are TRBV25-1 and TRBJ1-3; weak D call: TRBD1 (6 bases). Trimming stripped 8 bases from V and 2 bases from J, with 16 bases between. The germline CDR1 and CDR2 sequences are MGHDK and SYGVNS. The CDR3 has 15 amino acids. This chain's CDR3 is CASGSVGGTGNTIYF. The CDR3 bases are TGTGCCAGCGGAAGCGTGGGGGGCACTGGAAACACCATATATTTT.

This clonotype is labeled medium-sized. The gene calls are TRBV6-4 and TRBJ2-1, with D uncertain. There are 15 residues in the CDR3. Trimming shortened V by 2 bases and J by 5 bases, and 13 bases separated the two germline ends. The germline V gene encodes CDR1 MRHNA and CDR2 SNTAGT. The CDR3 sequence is CASSDRNDGHNEQFF. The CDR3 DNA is TGTGCCAGCAGTGACCGCAATGACGGACACAATGAGCAGTTCTTC.

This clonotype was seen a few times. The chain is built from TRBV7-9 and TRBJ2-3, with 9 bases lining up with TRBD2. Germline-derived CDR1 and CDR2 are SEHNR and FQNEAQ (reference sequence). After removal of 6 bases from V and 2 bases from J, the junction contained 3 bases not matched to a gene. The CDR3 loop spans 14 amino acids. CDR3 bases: TGTGCCAGCAGTGTAGCGGGGGCCACAGATACGCAGTATTTT. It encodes CASSVAGATDTQYF. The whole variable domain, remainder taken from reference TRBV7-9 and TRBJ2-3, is DTGVSQNPRHKITKRGQNVTFRCDPISEHNRLYWYRQTLGQGPEFLTYFQNEAQLEKSRLLSDRFSAERPKGSFSTLEIQRTEQGDSAMYLCASSVAGATDTQYFGPGTRLTVL.

This chain's CDR3 is CASSYSIRGSNQPQHF. CDR3 coding DNA: TGTGCCAGCAGTTACTCGATCAGGGGGAGCAATCAGCCCCAGCATTTT. The chain has TRBV6-6 and TRBJ1-5; TRBD1 matches at 7 bases. The germline gives CDR1 MNHNY, CDR2 SVGAGI (reference sequence). The CDR3 extends over 16 amino acids. Unmatched junction bases numbered 3, after V lost 0 bases and J lost 1 base.